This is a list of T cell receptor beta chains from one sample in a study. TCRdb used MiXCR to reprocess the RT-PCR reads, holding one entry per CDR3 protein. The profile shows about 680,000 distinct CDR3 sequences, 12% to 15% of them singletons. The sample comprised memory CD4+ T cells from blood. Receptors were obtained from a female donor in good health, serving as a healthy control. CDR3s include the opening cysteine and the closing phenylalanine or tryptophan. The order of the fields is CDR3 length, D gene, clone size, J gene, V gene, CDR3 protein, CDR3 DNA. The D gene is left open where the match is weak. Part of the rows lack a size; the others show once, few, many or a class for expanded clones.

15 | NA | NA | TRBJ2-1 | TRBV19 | CASTSWQASGNEQFF | TGTGCCAGTACGAGCTGGCAGGCCTCAGGCAATGAGCAGTTCTTC
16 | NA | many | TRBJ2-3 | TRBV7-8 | CASSLALTGVTDTQYF | TGTGCCAGCAGCTTAGCGCTAACGGGGGTTACAGATACGCAGTATTTT
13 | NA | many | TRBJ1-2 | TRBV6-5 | CASSYGQNYGYTF | TGTGCCAGCAGTTACGGACAGAACTATGGCTACACCTTC
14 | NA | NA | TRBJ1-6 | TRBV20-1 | CSAREGTPNSPLHF | TGCAGTGCTAGAGAGGGGACACCCAATTCACCCCTCCACTTT
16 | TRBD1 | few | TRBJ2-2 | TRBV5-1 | CASSPGDRGNTGELFF | TGCGCCAGCAGCCCGGGAGACAGGGGGAACACCGGGGAGCTGTTTTTT
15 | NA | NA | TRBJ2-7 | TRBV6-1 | CASRRTGNSDYEQYF | TGTGCCAGCAGGAGAACAGGGAATAGTGACTACGAGCAGTACTTC
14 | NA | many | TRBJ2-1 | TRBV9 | CASSARSGYNEQFF | TGTGCCAGCAGCGCTAGATCGGGCTACAATGAGCAGTTCTTC
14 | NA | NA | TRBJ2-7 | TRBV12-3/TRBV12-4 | CASSLPVAPNEQYF | TGTGCCAGCAGTCTCCCCGTAGCCCCCAACGAGCAGTACTTC
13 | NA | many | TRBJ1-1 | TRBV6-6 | CASSPWQDTEAFF | TGTGCCAGCAGCCCCTGGCAGGACACTGAAGCTTTCTTT
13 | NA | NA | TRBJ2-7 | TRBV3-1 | CASSQARGYEQYF | TGTGCCAGCAGCCAAGCCCGAGGCTACGAGCAGTACTTC
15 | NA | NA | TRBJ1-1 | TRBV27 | CASSWGVGMNTEAFF | TGTGCCAGCAGTTGGGGGGTAGGAATGAACACAGAAGCTTTCTTT
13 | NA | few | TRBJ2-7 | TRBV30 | CAWRGGNSYEQYF | TGTGCCTGGAGGGGCGGGAACTCCTACGAGCAGTACTTC
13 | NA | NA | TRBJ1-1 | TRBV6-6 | CASLPGALSSAFF | TGTGCCAGCCTTCCAGGGGCCCTCTCGTCAGCTTTCTTT
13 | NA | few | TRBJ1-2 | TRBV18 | CASSPEGPYGYTF | TGTGCCAGCTCACCAGAAGGGCCCTATGGCTACACCTTC
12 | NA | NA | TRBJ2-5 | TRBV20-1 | CSVAVGTKTQYF | TGCAGTGTAGCGGTTGGTACTAAGACCCAGTACTTC
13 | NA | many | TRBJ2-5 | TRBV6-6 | CASSYGRVETQYF | TGTGCCAGCAGTTACGGCCGGGTAGAGACCCAGTACTTC
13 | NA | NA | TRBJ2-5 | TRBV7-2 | CASSLPNGQTQYF | TGTGCCAGCAGCTTACCTAATGGACAGACCCAGTACTTC
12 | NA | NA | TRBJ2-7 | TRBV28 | CASSGDVNEQYF | TGTGCCAGCAGTGGGGACGTGAACGAGCAGTACTTC